These 8 T cell receptor beta chains share one sample of origin, sequenced in a study of blood T cells in healthy people across ages. With a J-beta primer mix and a sample-barcoded 5' primer, a second PCR ran 7 to 11 cycles. TCRdb re-called the 5' RACE reads through MiXCR, storing one row per CDR3 protein. This sample has around 1,800,000 distinct CDR3 sequences, with roughly two fifths found just once. Sequenced material: blood. Receptor source: a human donor in good health.

The chain joins TRBV7-2 to TRBJ2-2; D remains unclear. The CDR3 runs to 14 residues. Trimming stripped 5 bases from V and 5 bases from J, with 12 bases between. The germline CDR1 and CDR2 sequences are SGHTA and FQGNSA. In DNA form, the CDR3 reads TGTGCCAGCAGCCTCTCGACTCTTACCGGGGAGCTGTTTTTT. This encodes CASSLSTLTGELFF.

This clonotype occurred a few times. The V gene is TRBV20-1, the J gene TRBJ1-2, with D tentatively TRBD1 (5 bases). V was pared by 0 bases and J by 1 base, with 12 bases between. CDR3 length: 15 residues. Germline V gives CDR1 DFQATT, CDR2 SNEGSKA (reference sequence). CDR3 amino acids: CSARDGGVVNYGYTF. In DNA, the CDR3 is TGCAGTGCTAGAGATGGGGGAGTAGTTAACTATGGCTACACCTTC.

This clonotype has just a few counts. The chain joins TRBV5-4 to TRBJ2-3, with D possibly being TRBD1 or TRBD2 (5 bases each). The germline CDR1 and CDR2 sequences are SGHNT and YYREEE (reference sequence). The ends were cut back, 0 bases at V and 2 bases at J, with 13 bases in the middle. The CDR3 totals 16 residues. The chain's CDR3 is CASSLVGEPHTDTQYF. The CDR3 DNA sequence: TGTGCCAGCAGCTTGGTGGGGGAACCCCACACAGATACGCAGTATTTT.

To note about this clonotype: Relative to the germline gene, one junction end is altered; a read error may explain this. V and J are TRBV27 and TRBJ2-5, with 8 bases fitting TRBD1. Matching the DNA end better, TRBJ2-7 makes the J call doubtful. Germline V CDR1 and CDR2: MNHEY, SMNVEV (reference sequence). The CDR3 extends over 16 amino acids. The CDR3 DNA reads as TGTGCCGGCAGTTCCCTGGACAGGGTTTCTGACTACGAGCAGTACTTC. Its protein is CAGSSLDRVSDYEQYF.

Ten or more counts support this clonotype. V and J are TRBV6-5 and TRBJ2-5, with 8 positions matching TRBD1. The V and J ends lost 7 bases and 6 bases, in that order; junction bases with no gene match: 13. The CDR3 is 15 residues long. CDR1 is MNHEY and CDR2 is SVGAGI in the germline V gene. The CDR3 DNA follows: TGTGCCAGCACCCATATGCCCGACAGGGGAAAGACCCAGTACTTC. Amino acids: CASTHMPDRGKTQYF.

The chain combines TRBV11-1 with TRBJ1-2, with D perhaps TRBD1 (5 bases). The CDR3 loop spans 15 amino acids. V lost 3 bases to trimming and J lost 4 bases, with 15 bases between them. Germline-derived CDR1 and CDR2 are SGHAT and FQDESV (reference sequence). CDR3 sequence (DNA): TGTGCCAGCAGCTTTTGGTCGTTGGGGGTCTATGGCTACACCTTC. Amino acids: CASSFWSLGVYGYTF.

The CDR3 loop is CASSQLQGLQETQYF. The DNA for the CDR3 is TGCGCCAGCAGCCAATTACAGGGCCTCCAAGAGACCCAGTACTTC. The chain combines TRBV4-3 with TRBJ2-5, with D maybe TRBD1 (6 bases). CDR1 is LGHNA, CDR2 YSLEER, per germline. This CDR3 comprises 15 residues. Trimming pared 2 bases from V and 1 base from J, leaving 11 bases between.

This clonotype occurred a few times. The rearrangement uses TRBV6-4 and TRBJ2-3; D may be TRBD2 (7 bases). The ends were cut back, 0 bases at V and 4 bases at J, with 11 bases in the middle. The CDR3 has 15 residues. From germline, CDR1 is MRHNA and CDR2 SNTAGT. The chain's CDR3 is CASSDSGGRADTQYF. Here the CDR3 DNA reads TGTGCCAGCAGTGACTCGGGGGGGCGCGCAGATACGCAGTATTTT.